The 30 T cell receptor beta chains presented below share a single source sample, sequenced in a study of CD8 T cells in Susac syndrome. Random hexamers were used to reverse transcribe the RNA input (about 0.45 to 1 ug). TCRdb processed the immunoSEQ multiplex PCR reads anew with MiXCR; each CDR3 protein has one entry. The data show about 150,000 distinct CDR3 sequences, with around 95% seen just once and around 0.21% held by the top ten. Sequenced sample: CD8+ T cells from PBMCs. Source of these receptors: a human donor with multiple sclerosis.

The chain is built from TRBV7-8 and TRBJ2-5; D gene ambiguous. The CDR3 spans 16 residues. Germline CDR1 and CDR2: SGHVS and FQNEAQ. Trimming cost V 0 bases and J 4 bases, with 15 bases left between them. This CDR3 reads CASSLAPLPVAETQYF. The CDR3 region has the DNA TGTGCCAGCAGCTTAGCTCCTCTGCCCGTTGCAGAGACCCAGTACTTC.

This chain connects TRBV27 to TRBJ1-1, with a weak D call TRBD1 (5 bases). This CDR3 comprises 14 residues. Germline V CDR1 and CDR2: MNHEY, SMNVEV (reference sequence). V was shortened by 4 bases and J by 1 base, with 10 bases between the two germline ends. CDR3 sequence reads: CASSWGGANTEAFF. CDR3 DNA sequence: TGTGCCAGCAGTTGGGGAGGGGCGAACACTGAAGCTTTCTTT.

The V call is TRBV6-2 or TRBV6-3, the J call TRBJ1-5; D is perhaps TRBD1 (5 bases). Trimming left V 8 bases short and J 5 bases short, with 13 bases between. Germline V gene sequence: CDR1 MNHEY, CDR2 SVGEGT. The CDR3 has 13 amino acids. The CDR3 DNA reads TGTGCCAGCTTACTGGGGCCCTATCAGCCCCAGCATTTT. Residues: CASLLGPYQPQHF.

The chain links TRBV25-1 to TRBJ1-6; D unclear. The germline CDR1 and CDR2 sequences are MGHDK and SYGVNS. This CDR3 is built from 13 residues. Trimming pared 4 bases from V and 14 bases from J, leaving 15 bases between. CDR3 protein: CASSVGSFGTLHF. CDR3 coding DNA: TGTGCCAGCAGTGTGGGGTCATTTGGCACCCTCCACTTT.

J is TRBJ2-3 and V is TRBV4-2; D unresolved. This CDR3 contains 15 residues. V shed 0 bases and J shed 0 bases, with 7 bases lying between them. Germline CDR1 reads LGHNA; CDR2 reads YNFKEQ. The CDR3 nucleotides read TGTGCCAGCAGCCAAGATGGGATGAGCACAGATACGCAGTATTTT. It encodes CASSQDGMSTDTQYF.

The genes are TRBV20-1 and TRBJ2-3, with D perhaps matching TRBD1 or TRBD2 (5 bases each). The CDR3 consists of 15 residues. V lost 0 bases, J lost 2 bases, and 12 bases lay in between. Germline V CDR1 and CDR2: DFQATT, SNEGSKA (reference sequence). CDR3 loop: CSAREIRGLTDTQYF. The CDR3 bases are TGCAGTGCTAGAGAGATCCGGGGCCTCACAGATACGCAGTATTTT.

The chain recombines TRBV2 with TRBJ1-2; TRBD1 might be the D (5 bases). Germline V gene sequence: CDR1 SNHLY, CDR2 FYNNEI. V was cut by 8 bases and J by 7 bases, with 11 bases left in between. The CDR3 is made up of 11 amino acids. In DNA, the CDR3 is TGTGCCAGCTACGACAGCGCTGGCTACACCTTC. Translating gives CASYDSAGYTF.

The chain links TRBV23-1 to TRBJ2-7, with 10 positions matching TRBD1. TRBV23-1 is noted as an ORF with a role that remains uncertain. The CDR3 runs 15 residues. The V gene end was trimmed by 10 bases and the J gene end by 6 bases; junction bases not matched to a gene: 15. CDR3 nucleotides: TGCGCCAACCGATTGCGAGGGACAGGGGATGTCGAGCAGTACTTC. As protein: CANRLRGTGDVEQYF.

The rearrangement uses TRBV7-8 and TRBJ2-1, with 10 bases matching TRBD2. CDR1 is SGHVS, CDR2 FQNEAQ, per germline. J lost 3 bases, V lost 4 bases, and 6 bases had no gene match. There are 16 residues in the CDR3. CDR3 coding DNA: TGTGCCAGCAGCTCCAGTGTAGCGGGGGGCTACAATGAGCAGTTCTTC. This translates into CASSSSVAGGYNEQFF.

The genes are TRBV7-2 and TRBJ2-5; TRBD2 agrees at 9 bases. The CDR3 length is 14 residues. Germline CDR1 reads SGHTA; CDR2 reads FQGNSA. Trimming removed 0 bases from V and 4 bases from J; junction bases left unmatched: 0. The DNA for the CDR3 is TGTGCCAGCAGCTTAGCAGCGGGGGGAGAGACCCAGTACTTC. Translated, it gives CASSLAAGGETQYF.

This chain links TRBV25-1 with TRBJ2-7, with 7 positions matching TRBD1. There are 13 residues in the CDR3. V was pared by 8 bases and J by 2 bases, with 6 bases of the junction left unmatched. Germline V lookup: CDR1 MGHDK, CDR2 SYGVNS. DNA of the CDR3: TGTGCCAGCGGCCGGGACAGACCCTACGAGCAGTACTTC. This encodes CASGRDRPYEQYF.

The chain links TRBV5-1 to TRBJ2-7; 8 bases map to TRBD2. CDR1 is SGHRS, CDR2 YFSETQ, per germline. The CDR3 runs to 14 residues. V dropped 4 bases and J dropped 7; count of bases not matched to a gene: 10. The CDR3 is CASSPRTSLEEQYF. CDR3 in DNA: TGCGCCAGCAGCCCAAGGACTAGCCTGGAGGAGCAGTACTTC.

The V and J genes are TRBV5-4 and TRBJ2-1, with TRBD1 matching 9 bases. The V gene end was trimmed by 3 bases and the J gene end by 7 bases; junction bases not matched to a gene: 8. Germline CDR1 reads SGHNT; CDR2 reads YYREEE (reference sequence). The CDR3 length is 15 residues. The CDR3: CASSSRDRAGNEQFF. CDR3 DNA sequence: TGTGCCAGCAGCTCCCGGGACAGGGCCGGTAATGAGCAGTTCTTC. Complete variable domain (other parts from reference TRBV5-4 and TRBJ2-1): ETGVTQSPTHLIKTRGQQVTLRCSSQSGHNTVSWYQQALGQGPQFIFQYYREEENGRGNFPPRFSGLQFPNYSSELNVNALELDDSALYLCASSSRDRAGNEQFFGPGTRLTVL.

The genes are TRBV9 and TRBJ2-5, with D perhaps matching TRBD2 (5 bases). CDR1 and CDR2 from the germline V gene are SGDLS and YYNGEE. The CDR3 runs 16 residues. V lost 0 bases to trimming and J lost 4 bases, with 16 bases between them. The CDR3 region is CASSVADRGSRETQYF. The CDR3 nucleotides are TGTGCCAGCAGCGTAGCTGATCGGGGATCCCGAGAGACCCAGTACTTC.

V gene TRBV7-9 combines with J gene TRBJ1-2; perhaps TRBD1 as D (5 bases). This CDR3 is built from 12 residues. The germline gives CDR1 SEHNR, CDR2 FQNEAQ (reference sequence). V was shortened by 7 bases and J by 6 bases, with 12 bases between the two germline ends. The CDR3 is CASTPGDDGYTF. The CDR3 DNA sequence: TGTGCCAGCACCCCTGGGGACGATGGCTACACCTTC.

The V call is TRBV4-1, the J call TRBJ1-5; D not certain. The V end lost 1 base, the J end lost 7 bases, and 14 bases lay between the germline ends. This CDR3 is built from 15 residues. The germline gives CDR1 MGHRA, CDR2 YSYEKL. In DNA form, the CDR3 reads TGCGCCAGCAGCCAAGTTGTGGGATCACGACAGCCCCAGCATTTT. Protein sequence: CASSQVVGSRQPQHF.

Here the CDR3 reads CASSGIDGYNEQFF. The DNA of the CDR3 is TGTGCCAGCAGCGGTATAGACGGATACAATGAGCAGTTCTTC. V gene TRBV9 combines with J gene TRBJ2-1, with D hard to call. Looked up from germline, CDR1 is SGDLS and CDR2 is YYNGEE. The CDR3 totals 14 residues. Trimming pared 3 bases from V and 4 bases from J, leaving 11 bases between.

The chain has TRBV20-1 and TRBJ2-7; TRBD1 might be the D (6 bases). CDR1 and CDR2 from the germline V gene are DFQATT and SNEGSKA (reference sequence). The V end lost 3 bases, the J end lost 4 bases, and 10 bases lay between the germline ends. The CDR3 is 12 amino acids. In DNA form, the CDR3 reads TGCAGTGCTAGGGCACAGGGATACGAGCAGTACTTC. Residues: CSARAQGYEQYF.

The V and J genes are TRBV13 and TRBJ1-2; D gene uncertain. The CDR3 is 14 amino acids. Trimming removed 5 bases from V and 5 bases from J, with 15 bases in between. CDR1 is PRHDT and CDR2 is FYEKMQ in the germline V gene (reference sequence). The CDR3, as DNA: TGTGCCAGCAGCCCTCCGGACGTCCAGTATGGCTACACCTTC. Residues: CASSPPDVQYGYTF.

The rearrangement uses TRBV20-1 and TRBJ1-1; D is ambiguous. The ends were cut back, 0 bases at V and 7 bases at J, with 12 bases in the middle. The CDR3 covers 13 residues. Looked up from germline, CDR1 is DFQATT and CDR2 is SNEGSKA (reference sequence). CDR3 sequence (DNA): TGCAGTGCTAGAGATTGGAGGGAACGTGAAGCTTTCTTT. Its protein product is CSARDWREREAFF.

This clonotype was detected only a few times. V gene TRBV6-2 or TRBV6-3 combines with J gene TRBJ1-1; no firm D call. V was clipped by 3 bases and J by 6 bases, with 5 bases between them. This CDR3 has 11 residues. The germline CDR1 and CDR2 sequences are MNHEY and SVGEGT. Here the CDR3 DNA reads TGTGCCAGCAGTTATGGAGCTGAAGCTTTCTTT. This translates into CASSYGAEAFF.

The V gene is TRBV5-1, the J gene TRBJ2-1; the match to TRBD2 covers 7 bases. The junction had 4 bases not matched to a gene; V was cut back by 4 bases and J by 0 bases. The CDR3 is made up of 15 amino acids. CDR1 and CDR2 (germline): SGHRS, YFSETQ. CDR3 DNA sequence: TGCGCCAGCAGCCCACTAGCGCGCTCCTACAATGAGCAGTTCTTC. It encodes CASSPLARSYNEQFF. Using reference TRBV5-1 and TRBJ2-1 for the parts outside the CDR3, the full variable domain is KAGVTQTPRYLIKTRGQQVTLSCSPISGHRSVSWYQQTPGQGLQFLFEYFSETQRNKGNFPGRFSGRQFSNSRSEMNVSTLELGDSALYLCASSPLARSYNEQFFGPGTRLTVL.

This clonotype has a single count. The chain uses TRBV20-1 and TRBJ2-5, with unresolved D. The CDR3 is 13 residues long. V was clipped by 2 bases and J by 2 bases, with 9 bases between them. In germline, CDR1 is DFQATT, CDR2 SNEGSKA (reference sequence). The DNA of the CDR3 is TGCAGTGCTAGATCAGGACCTCAAGAGACCCAGTACTTC. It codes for CSARSGPQETQYF.

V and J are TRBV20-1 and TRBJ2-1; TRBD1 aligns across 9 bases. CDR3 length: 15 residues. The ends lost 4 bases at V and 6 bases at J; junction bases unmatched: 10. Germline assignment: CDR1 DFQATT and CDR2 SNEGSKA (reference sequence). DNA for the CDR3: TGCAGTGCTAATGACCGGGACAGGGAGTTCAATGAGCAGTTCTTC. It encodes CSANDRDREFNEQFF.

This CDR3 is CSVIFRDRGPTGELFF. CDR3 nucleotide sequence: TGCAGCGTTATCTTCCGCGACAGGGGGCCCACCGGGGAGCTGTTTTTT. The chain is built from TRBV29-1 and TRBJ2-2; 10 bases align to TRBD1. J was trimmed by 4 bases and V by 5 bases; bases with no gene match: 10. CDR1 is SQVTM and CDR2 is ANQGSEA in the germline V gene. The CDR3 length is 16 residues.

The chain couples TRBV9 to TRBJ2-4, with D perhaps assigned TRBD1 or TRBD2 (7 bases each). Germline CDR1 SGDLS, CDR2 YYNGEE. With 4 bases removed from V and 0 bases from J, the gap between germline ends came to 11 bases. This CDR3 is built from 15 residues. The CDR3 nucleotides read TGTGCCAGCAGCCCAGGGGGGGGAGCCAAAAACATTCAGTACTTC. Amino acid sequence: CASSPGGGAKNIQYF.

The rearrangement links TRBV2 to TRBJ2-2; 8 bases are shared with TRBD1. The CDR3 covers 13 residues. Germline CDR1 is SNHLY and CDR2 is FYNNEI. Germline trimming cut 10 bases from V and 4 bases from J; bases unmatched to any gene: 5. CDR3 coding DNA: TGTGCCACGAAGGACAGGGTCACCGGGGAGCTGTTTTTT. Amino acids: CATKDRVTGELFF.

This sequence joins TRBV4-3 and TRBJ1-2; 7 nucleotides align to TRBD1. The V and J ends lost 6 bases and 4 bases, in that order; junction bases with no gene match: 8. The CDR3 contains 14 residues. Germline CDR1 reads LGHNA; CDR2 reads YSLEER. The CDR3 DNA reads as TGCGCCAGCAGTTCCAGGGGGGCAGTCTATGGCTACACCTTC. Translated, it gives CASSSRGAVYGYTF.

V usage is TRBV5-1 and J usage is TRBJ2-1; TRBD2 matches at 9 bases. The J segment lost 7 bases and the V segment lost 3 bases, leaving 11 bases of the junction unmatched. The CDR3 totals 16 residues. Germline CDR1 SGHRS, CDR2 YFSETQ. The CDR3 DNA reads TGCGCCAGCAGCTCTTTAGCGGGGGCCCAACATAATGAGCAGTTCTTC. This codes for CASSSLAGAQHNEQFF.

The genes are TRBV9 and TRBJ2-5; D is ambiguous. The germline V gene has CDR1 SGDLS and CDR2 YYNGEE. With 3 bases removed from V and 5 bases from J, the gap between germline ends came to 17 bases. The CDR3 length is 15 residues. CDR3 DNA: TGTGCCAGCAGCGCCCGGTTTGGTGGGGTGGAGACCCAGTACTTC. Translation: CASSARFGGVETQYF.